This T cell receptor beta chain stems from a study of CD8 T cells in ankylosing spondylitis. Overall study results and limits: Ankylosing spondylitis blood appeared to carry a characteristic TCR beta motif of roughly 8 highly homologous variants. As reported, disease-linked clones showed significant enrichment in matched ankylosing spondylitis synovial fluid.

This clonotype appeared many times. The antigen remains unidentified. In making TCR beta libraries, quantitative 5'-RACE with molecular barcodes was used. A single record per CDR3 protein comes from TCRdb applying MiXCR to the 5' RACE reads. The sample carries about 400,000 distinct CDR3 sequences, more than 20% recorded once. Per germline, CDR1 SGHDT and CDR2 YYEEEE. V was shortened by 4 bases and J by 2 bases, with 3 bases between the two germline ends. This CDR3 contains 11 residues. V is TRBV5-6 and J is TRBJ2-5; D remains ambiguous. The material sequenced was blood, either unsorted or a sorted T cell fraction (not recorded which). This clonotype was sampled from a male donor with ankylosing spondylitis. CDR3 region: CASSRQETQYF. CDR3 DNA sequence: TGTGCCAGCAGCCGTCAAGAGACCCAGTACTTC.